This T cell receptor (beta chain) was captured by sequencing in a study of immune evolution from preneoplasia to lung adenocarcinoma. In its sample, this clone was seen once. Histologic diagnosis was independently verified by two lung pathologists. Premalignant or tumor cells were enriched by macro-dissection after pathologic assessment. Some clones are missing from TCRdb's copy, which holds only in-frame ones; the method was immunoSEQ multiplex PCR. The profile covers around 21,000 clones, with roughly 80% appearing a single time and roughly 5.5% taken by the ten largest. Sequencing was performed on FFPE invasive lung adenocarcinoma tissue. The receptor was derived from a person between 55 and 69 years old with lung adenocarcinoma.

CDR3 amino acids: CASSYRTSGRWVEQYF. The CDR3 bases are TGTGCCAGCAGTTACAGGACTAGCGGGAGGTGGGTCGAGCAGTACTTC. The chain has TRBV6-5 and TRBJ2-7, with TRBD2 matching 14 bases. The trim removed 2 bases at V and 6 bases at J, leaving 6 bases unmatched. CDR1 and CDR2 from the germline V gene are MNHEY and SVGAGI. This CDR3 comprises 16 residues.